This T cell receptor beta chain was profiled in a study of blood T cell repertoires in COVID-19. Across the whole study: Researchers got acute and convalescent COVID-19 samples from the United States, Italy and Spain. Nucleic acid was either cDNA or gDNA, and it came from T cells, B-cell-depleted T cells, or PBMCs.

Original handling: Cell counts per sample came from amplifying reference gene primers. Here immunoSEQ multiplex PCR was the method, and the copy in TCRdb shows in-frame clones only, minus some. V and J calls and clone size come straight from that table; D and trimming were deduced from the DNA. In the table there are around 150,000 clones, roughly 90% of which are singletons. Patients from Seattle were sampled longitudinally, starting during active infection. V lost 10 bases, J lost 8 bases, and 14 bases lay in between. CDR3 length: 12 residues. Germline CDR1 MNHEY, CDR2 SVGAGI. The sequenced material came from peripheral blood. The receptor comes from a man aged 25 to 40 with COVID-19, enrolled during active disease. The chain is built from TRBV6-5 and TRBJ1-4; the D gene is possibly TRBD1 (5 bases). CDR3 nucleotides: TGTGCCACCCAAGGGACTGTGGAAAAACTGTTTTTT. Encoded protein: CATQGTVEKLFF.